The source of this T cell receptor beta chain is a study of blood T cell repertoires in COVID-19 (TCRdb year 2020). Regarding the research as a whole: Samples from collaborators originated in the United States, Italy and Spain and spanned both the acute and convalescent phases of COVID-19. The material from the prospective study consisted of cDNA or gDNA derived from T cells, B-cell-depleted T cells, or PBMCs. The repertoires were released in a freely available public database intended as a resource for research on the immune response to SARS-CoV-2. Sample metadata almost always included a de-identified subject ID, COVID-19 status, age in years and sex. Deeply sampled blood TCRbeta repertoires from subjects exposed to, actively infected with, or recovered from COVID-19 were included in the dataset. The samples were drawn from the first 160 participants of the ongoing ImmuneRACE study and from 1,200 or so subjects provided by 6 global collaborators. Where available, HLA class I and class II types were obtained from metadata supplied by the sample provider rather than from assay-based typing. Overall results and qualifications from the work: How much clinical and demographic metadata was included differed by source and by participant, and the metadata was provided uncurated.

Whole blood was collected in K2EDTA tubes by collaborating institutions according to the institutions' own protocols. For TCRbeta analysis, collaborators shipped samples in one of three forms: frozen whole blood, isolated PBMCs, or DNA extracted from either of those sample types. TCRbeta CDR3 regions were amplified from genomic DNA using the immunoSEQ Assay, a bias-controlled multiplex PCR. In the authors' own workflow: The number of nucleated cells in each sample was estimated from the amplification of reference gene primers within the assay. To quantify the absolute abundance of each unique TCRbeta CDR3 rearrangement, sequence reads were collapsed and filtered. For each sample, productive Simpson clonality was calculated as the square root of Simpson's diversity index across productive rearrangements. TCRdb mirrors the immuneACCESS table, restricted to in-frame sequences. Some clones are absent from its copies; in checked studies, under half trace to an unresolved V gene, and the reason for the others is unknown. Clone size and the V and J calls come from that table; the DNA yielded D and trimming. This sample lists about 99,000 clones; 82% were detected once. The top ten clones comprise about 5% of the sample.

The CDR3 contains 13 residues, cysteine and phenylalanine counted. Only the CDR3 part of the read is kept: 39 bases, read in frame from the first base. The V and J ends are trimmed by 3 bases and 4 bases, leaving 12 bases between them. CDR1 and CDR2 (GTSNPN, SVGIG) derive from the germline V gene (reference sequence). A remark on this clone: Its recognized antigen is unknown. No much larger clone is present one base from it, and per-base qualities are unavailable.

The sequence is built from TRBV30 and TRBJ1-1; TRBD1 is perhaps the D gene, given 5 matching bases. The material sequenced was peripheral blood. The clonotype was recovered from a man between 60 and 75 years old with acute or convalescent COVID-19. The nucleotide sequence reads TGTGCCTGGAGCGCGGGACCGCGCACTGAAGCTTTCTTT. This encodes CAWSAGPRTEAFF.